These T cell receptor beta chains were read from a single sample in a study of cytomegalovirus exposure and HLA in healthy donors. Libraries were prepared by immunoSEQ multiplex PCR; TCRdb keeps only in-frame clonotypes and omits some of them. The sample gives 150,000 or so clones, roughly 80% of which show up once; 2% to 2.5% is in the top ten. The sequencing sample was made of PBMCs. The receptors come from a young man in good health and CMV-seropositive. CDR3s include the opening cysteine and the closing phenylalanine or tryptophan. D genes are given only for firm matches. Clone size is stated in some rows and not others, as once, few, many or a class when expanded.

>once|TRBV13|-|TRBJ2-5
TGTGCCAGCAGCTTACGGGGGGCCAACCAAGAGACCCAGTACTTC
CASSLRGANQETQYF
>-|TRBV11-3|-|TRBJ2-3
TGTGCCAGCAGCCCCCAATCGTCGAGGGGGGATACGCAGTATTTT
CASSPQSSRGDTQYF
>-|TRBV7-2|-|TRBJ1-4
TGTGCCAGCAGCTCGGACGGGAATAATGAAAAACTGTTTTTT
CASSSDGNNEKLFF
>-|TRBV10-1|TRBD1|TRBJ2-1
TGCGCCAGCAGTGAATCTGGAGGACAGGGCCTTAATGAGCAGTTCTTC
CASSESGGQGLNEQFF
>-|TRBV7-9|-|TRBJ2-7
TGTGCCAGCAGCTCAACGCAGGGATTCTACGAGCAGTACTTC
CASSSTQGFYEQYF
>-|TRBV4-2|TRBD1|TRBJ1-2
TGTGCCAGCAGCCAAGATAACAGGGGGGACTATGGCTACACCTTC
CASSQDNRGDYGYTF
>-|TRBV19|-|TRBJ1-1
TGTGCCAGTAGTATAGGGAGGTCCGGGTCTATTAAGGGAGGCACTGAAGCTTTCTTT
CASSIGRSGSIKGGTEAFF
>-|TRBV7-9|-|TRBJ1-5
TGTGCCAGCAGTTCGGGCTGGGGGGACAATCAGCCCCAGCATTTT
CASSSGWGDNQPQHF
>-|TRBV29-1|TRBD1|TRBJ1-2
TGCAGCGTTGCGCCAGGGGGCAACTATGGCTACACCTTC
CSVAPGGNYGYTF
>once|TRBV4-1|TRBD1|TRBJ2-7
TGCGCCAGCAGCCAAGACGACAGGGGGGGTGACGAGCAGTACTTC
CASSQDDRGGDEQYF
>-|TRBV7-2|-|TRBJ2-7
TGTGCCAGCAGCTTAGGACAGCCCTCCTACGAGCAGTACTTC
CASSLGQPSYEQYF
>-|TRBV11-2|-|TRBJ2-1
TGTGCCAGCAGCTTAGAATCTAATGAGCAGTTCTTC
CASSLESNEQFF
>-|TRBV7-7|TRBD2|TRBJ2-5
TGTGCTAGCAGCTTAGCGGGACTAGCGGGGCGGGAGACCCAGTACTTC
CASSLAGLAGRETQYF
>-|TRBV6-4|TRBD2|TRBJ2-1
TGTGCCAGCAGTGATCACGCGGGGGAGGCGAATGAGCAGTTCTTC
CASSDHAGEANEQFF
>-|TRBV7-9|TRBD1|TRBJ1-1
TGTGCCAGCAGCGCCCGGGACAGGGAGAACACTGAAGCTTTCTTT
CASSARDRENTEAFF
>-|TRBV18|-|TRBJ1-6
TGTGCCAGCTCACCCCGGAGGGAATCACCCCTCCACTTT
CASSPRRESPLHF
>-|TRBV21-1|-|TRBJ2-5
TGTGCCAGCAGCCTAGGGGGGGCGACAAGAGAGACCCAGTACTTC
CASSLGGATRETQYF
>-|TRBV12-5|-|TRBJ1-2
TGTGCTAGTGGTTTGGTACGGGCTTCGGGGACATACAGAACTAATGGCTACACCTTC
CASGLVRASGTYRTNGYTF
>-|TRBV27|-|TRBJ2-2
TGTGCCAGCCAGTTCAGAGGGCGAGACTACCTAAACACCGGGGAGCTGTTTTTT
CASQFRGRDYLNTGELFF
>-|TRBV30|-|TRBJ1-2
TGTGCCTGGAGTAAGAGTCCGGGTGCTAACTATGGCTACACCTTC
CAWSKSPGANYGYTF
>-|TRBV4-2|-|TRBJ2-2
TGTGCCAGCAGCCGCGAGGGGGGGTCCTACACCGGGGAGCTGTTTTTT
CASSREGGSYTGELFF
>-|TRBV9|-|TRBJ2-7
TGTGCCAGCAGCGTAGCCCCCGACTCTTTATACGAGCAGTACTTC
CASSVAPDSLYEQYF
>-|TRBV6-5|TRBD1|TRBJ1-1
TGTGCCAGCAGTTACCACCAACAGGGGGCTGAAGCTTTCTTT
CASSYHQQGAEAFF
>once|TRBV29-1|-|TRBJ2-1
TGCAGCGTAACCACAGGGAGGGCTGGGAATGAGCAGTTCTTC
CSVTTGRAGNEQFF
>once|TRBV27|-|TRBJ1-1
TGTGCCACGGCGCTCCGGGACAAAGTATCGAACACTGAAGCTTTCTTT
CATALRDKVSNTEAFF
>-|TRBV7-9|-|TRBJ2-7
TGTGCCAGCGAGGGCGGCTACGAGCAGTACTTC
CASEGGYEQYF
>-|TRBV5-4|-|TRBJ2-7
TGTGCCAGCAGCTCGGAGAGCTACGAGCAGTACTTC
CASSSESYEQYF
>-|TRBV7-3|TRBD2|TRBJ2-7
TGTGCCAGCAGCTTAGGGCGGGGGGGCTACGAGCAGTACTTC
CASSLGRGGYEQYF
>-|TRBV7-2|-|TRBJ2-7
TGTGCCAGCAGCTTAGGGGTTGGGGGGGCCCACGAGCAGTACTTC
CASSLGVGGAHEQYF
>-|TRBV23-1|-|TRBJ2-5
TGCGCCAGCAGTCCCGACTCGGGGGAGGGGGTAAGAGAGACCCAGTACTTC
CASSPDSGEGVRETQYF
>-|TRBV11-2|TRBD2|TRBJ2-2
TGTGCCAGCAGCTTAAGGCTAGCGGATAGCGGGGAGCTGTTTTTT
CASSLRLADSGELFF
>-|TRBV7-7|-|TRBJ2-7
TGTGCTAGGGACGGACAGAGATTCTACGAGCAGTACTTC
CARDGQRFYEQYF
>-|TRBV11-2|TRBD1|TRBJ2-4
TGTGCCAGCAGCTTAGATACAGGGGGCGAAAACATTCAGTACTTC
CASSLDTGGENIQYF
>-|TRBV5-1|TRBD1|TRBJ1-2
TGCGCCAGCAGCTCCTCCCCCGGGACAGACAACTATGGCTACACCTTC
CASSSSPGTDNYGYTF
>-|TRBV4-1|TRBD2|TRBJ2-3
TGCGCCAGCAGCCAAGATTGGCCGGGACTAGCGGGTGGAGATACGCAGTATTTT
CASSQDWPGLAGGDTQYF
>-|TRBV27|-|TRBJ2-4
TGTGCCAGCAGTTTATCTCCGGGGACTGCCAAAAACATTCAGTACTTC
CASSLSPGTAKNIQYF
>-|TRBV20-1|TRBD2|TRBJ2-3
TGCAGTGCTAAGTATAGCGGGGGGGTCGGCTTT
CSAKYSGGVGF
>-|TRBV7-3|TRBD1|TRBJ2-3
TGTGCCAGCAGCTCGTCGGGACAGAGCACAGATACGCAGTATTTT
CASSSSGQSTDTQYF
>-|TRBV2|-|TRBJ1-5
TGTGCCAGCAGTGGGGGAGTTAGCAATCAGCCCCAGCATTTT
CASSGGVSNQPQHF
>-|TRBV11-1|-|TRBJ2-5
TGTGCCAGCAGCTGGGGCTCAAAAGAGACCCAGTACTTC
CASSWGSKETQYF
>-|TRBV5-8|TRBD2|TRBJ2-1
TGTGCCAGCAGCTGGGGGGGGACTCCTGGCTCCTACAATGAGCAGTTCTTC
CASSWGGTPGSYNEQFF